This T cell receptor (beta chain) is from a study of CD8 T cells in Susac syndrome. After removal of 4 bases from V and 10 bases from J, the junction contained 11 bases not matched to a gene. The CDR3 spans 16 residues. Germline V gene sequence: CDR1 LGHDT, CDR2 YNNKEL (reference sequence). Sequencing targeted TCR beta in T cells from blood (CD8+ and CD4+). Random hexamers were used to reverse transcribe the RNA input (about 0.5 to 1 ug). MiXCR was run by TCRdb on the immunoSEQ multiplex PCR reads, yielding one entry per CDR3 protein. The table shows approximately 200,000 distinct CDR3 sequences, with more than 85% occurring only once.

The chain carries TRBV3-1 and TRBJ2-6, with TRBD1 identical over 9 bases. Sequenced sample: CD4+ T cells from PBMCs. This TCR derives from a human donor with multiple sclerosis. In DNA form, the CDR3 reads TGTGCCAGCAGCCTACGTTCCGGGACAGGGTTTAACGTCCTGACTTTC. Residues: CASSLRSGTGFNVLTF.